The 16 T cell receptor beta chains listed next were all sequenced from one sample in a study of lymphopenia after photon versus proton radiotherapy. The data were produced by immunoSEQ multiplex PCR, yet TCRdb's version contains in-frame clones alone and is incomplete. The sample includes 60,000 to 75,000 clones, approximately 86% of them seen just once. The starting material was peripheral blood, obtained from a patient treated with photon-based radiotherapy. The receptors here all came from a man aged 40-49 years with gastric cancer.

The chain links TRBV5-5 to TRBJ1-2; D is perhaps TRBD1 (5 bases). Germline lookup yields CDR1 SGHKS and CDR2 YYEKEE (reference sequence). This CDR3 region has 15 residues. V lost 7 bases, J lost 4 bases, and 20 bases lay in between. The CDR3 region has the DNA TGTGCCAGCTTCCCACCCCGTCGGGGCTCCTATGGCTACACCTTC. It translates to CASFPPRRGSYGYTF. Filled out from reference TRBV5-5 and TRBJ1-2, the complete variable domain reads DAGVTQSPTHLIKTRGQQVTLRCSPISGHKSVSWYQQVLGQGPQFIFQYYEKEERGRGNFPDRFSARQFPNYSSELNVNALLLGDSALYLCASFPPRRGSYGYTFGSGTRLTVV.

This rearrangement joins TRBV5-6 to TRBJ1-2, with 8 bases that match TRBD1. The junction had 6 bases not matched to a gene; V was cut back by 0 bases and J by 2 bases. This CDR3 has 16 residues. The germline gives CDR1 SGHDT, CDR2 YYEEEE. The CDR3 region is CASSLVTGAGNYGYTF. The CDR3 region has the DNA TGTGCCAGCAGCTTGGTGACAGGGGCAGGGAACTATGGCTACACCTTC.

This clone appeared a few times. The chain recombines TRBV7-7 with TRBJ2-1; tentatively, D is TRBD1 or TRBD2 (5 bases each). This CDR3 spans 12 amino acids. V was shortened by 4 bases and J by 6 bases, with 7 bases between the two germline ends. Germline lookup yields CDR1 SSHAT and CDR2 FNYEAQ (reference sequence). The CDR3, as DNA: TGTGCCAGCAGCTGGGACGGCAATGAGCAGTTCTTC. This codes for CASSWDGNEQFF.

This clone was found once. The V gene is TRBV7-6, the J gene TRBJ2-1; D remains unclear. The V end lost 1 base, the J end lost 4 bases, and 8 bases lay between the germline ends. Per germline, CDR1 SGHVS and CDR2 FNYEAQ. The CDR3 totals 14 residues. The CDR3 DNA is TGTGCCAGCAGCTTAGAGGGCCCATACAATGAGCAGTTCTTC. It specifies CASSLEGPYNEQFF.

The CDR3 coding sequence is TGTGCCAGCAGCTTTAGCACAGATACGCAGTATTTT. Translating gives CASSFSTDTQYF. The V and J genes are TRBV7-3 and TRBJ2-3; D unresolved. Trimming removed 3 bases from V and 0 bases from J, with 1 base in between. Germline CDR1 reads SGHTA; CDR2 reads FQGTGA. This CDR3 comprises 12 residues.

The chain uses TRBV6-1 and TRBJ2-5; TRBD1 is a possible D gene (5 bases). Germline CDR1 reads MNHNS; CDR2 reads SASEGT. CDR3 length: 14 residues. V gave up 6 bases and J gave up 0 bases, with 11 bases separating them. The CDR3 DNA is TGTGCCAGCAGATCCGGACAAAACCAAGAGACCCAGTACTTC. It codes for CASRSGQNQETQYF.

The gene calls are TRBV11-2 and TRBJ2-6, with D tentatively TRBD1 (5 bases). This CDR3 contains 15 residues. Germline assignment: CDR1 SGHAT and CDR2 FQNNGV. Trimming removed 1 base at V and 2 bases at J, with 6 bases between. CDR3 coding DNA: TGTGCCAGCAGCTTAGTCAGGGCTGGGGCCAACGTCCTGACTTTC. It specifies CASSLVRAGANVLTF.

This clone was picked up one time. The V gene is TRBV5-1, the J gene TRBJ2-5, with D perhaps matching TRBD2 (6 bases). CDR1 is SGHRS, CDR2 YFSETQ, per germline. V lost 2 bases and J lost 3, with 14 bases in between. CDR3 length equals 15 residues. CDR3 sequence (DNA): TGCGCCAGCAGCTTACTATCCGGGAGAGAAGAGACCCAGTACTTC. This translates into CASSLLSGREETQYF.

The V gene is TRBV7-2, the J gene TRBJ1-1, with no clear D. CDR1 and CDR2 from the germline V gene are SGHTA and FQGNSA. The ends were cut back, 5 bases at V and 4 bases at J, with 17 bases in the middle. The CDR3 runs 15 residues. The CDR3 loop reads CASSPQVAGGTEAFF. DNA for the CDR3: TGTGCCAGCAGCCCCCAGGTGGCAGGAGGCACTGAAGCTTTCTTT.

On this clone: Compared with germline, one end of the junction differs, possibly owing to a read error. The chain carries TRBV7-7 and TRBJ2-1; D is unresolved. The length of the CDR3 is 12 residues. The germline V gene has CDR1 SSHAT and CDR2 FNYEAQ (reference sequence). CDR3 DNA sequence: TGTGCTAGCAGCCCCCTCGGGCGGGAGCAGTTCTTC. Translation: CASSPLGREQFF.

For the CDR3, the DNA is TGTGCCTGGAAACCCGTTGGCACAGATACGCAGTATTTT. This gives the protein CAWKPVGTDTQYF. The chain links TRBV30 to TRBJ2-3; D unclear. The V end lost 4 bases, the J end lost 1 base, and 9 bases lay between the germline ends. Looked up from germline, CDR1 is GTSNPN and CDR2 is SVGIG (reference sequence). CDR3 size: 13 residues. The full variable domain, completed using reference TRBV30 and TRBJ2-3, is SQTIHQWPATLVQPVGSPLSLECTVEGTSNPNLYWYRQAAGRGLQLLFYSVGIGQISSEVPQNLSASRPQDRQFILSSKKLLLSDSGFYLCAWKPVGTDTQYFGPGTRLTVL.

CDR3 DNA sequence: TGTGCCAGTAGTCTACAGGGCTTAGCCTTGAACACTGAAGCTTTCTTT. Translating gives CASSLQGLALNTEAFF. The gene calls are TRBV19 and TRBJ1-1; a possible D gene is TRBD1 (6 bases). V dropped 5 bases and J dropped 0 bases, with 16 bases sitting between them. CDR1 and CDR2 from the germline V gene are LNHDA and SQIVND (reference sequence). CDR3 length: 16 amino acids.

This chain links TRBV10-1 with TRBJ1-1, with a weak D call TRBD1 (5 bases). V was shortened by 8 bases and J by 7 bases, with 11 bases between the two germline ends. The CDR3 loop spans 11 amino acids. Germline V gene data show CDR1 as WNHNN and CDR2 as SYGVQD (reference sequence). The CDR3 region has the DNA TGCGCCAGCGGGAACAGGCGTGAAGCTTTCTTT. Protein product: CASGNRREAFF.

The chain carries TRBV30 and TRBJ2-7; 8 positions match TRBD2. Trimming at V came to 2 bases and at J to 3 bases, leaving 0 bases not matched to a gene. The CDR3 runs 12 residues. Germline assignment: CDR1 GTSNPN and CDR2 SVGIG (reference sequence). The CDR3 loop reads CAWSRGGYEQYF. The DNA of the CDR3 is TGTGCCTGGAGTCGGGGGGGCTACGAGCAGTACTTC.

The rearrangement joins TRBV28 to TRBJ1-3, with TRBD1 as a possible D gene (5 bases). Germline CDR1 reads MDHEN; CDR2 reads SYDVKM. The CDR3 totals 15 residues. With 2 bases removed from V and 3 bases from J, the gap between germline ends came to 11 bases. This chain's CDR3 is CASSLTGTSGNTIYF. The DNA for the CDR3 is TGTGCCAGCAGTTTAACCGGGACGAGTGGAAACACCATATATTTT.

The CDR3 bases are TGTGCCAGTCGCACCGGGACACTAAATCAGCCCCAGCATTTT. Translated: CASRTGTLNQPQHF. The J gene is TRBJ1-5, the V gene TRBV19; TRBD1 is a possible D gene (6 bases). This CDR3 contains 14 residues. Germline V gene sequence: CDR1 LNHDA, CDR2 SQIVND (reference sequence). The V end lost 8 bases, the J end lost 4 bases, and 15 bases lay between the germline ends.